This T cell receptor (beta chain) derives from a study of metastatic and nonmetastatic thyroid tumors. Thyroid surgery was performed in patients who had received no treatment beforehand. TCRdb reanalyzed the PCR reads with MiXCR. The table has about 12,000 clones, about 31% seen once; the top ten hold 12%. In this sample, this clone turned up many times. CDR3 size: 14 residues. Germline values: CDR1 GTSNPN, CDR2 SVGIG (reference sequence). The trim removed 1 base at V and 2 bases at J, leaving 2 bases unmatched. Specimen: tumor tissue. The rearrangement links TRBV30 to TRBJ2-1; 7 nucleotides line up with TRBD1. This clonotype originated in a female donor with papillary thyroid cancer or a benign thyroid nodule (not recorded which). Some clones in this sample may be carry-over from other donors' samples. In nucleotides, the CDR3 is TGTGCCTGGAGTGACGACAGGGCCTACAATGAGCAGTTCTTC. This gives the protein CAWSDDRAYNEQFF.